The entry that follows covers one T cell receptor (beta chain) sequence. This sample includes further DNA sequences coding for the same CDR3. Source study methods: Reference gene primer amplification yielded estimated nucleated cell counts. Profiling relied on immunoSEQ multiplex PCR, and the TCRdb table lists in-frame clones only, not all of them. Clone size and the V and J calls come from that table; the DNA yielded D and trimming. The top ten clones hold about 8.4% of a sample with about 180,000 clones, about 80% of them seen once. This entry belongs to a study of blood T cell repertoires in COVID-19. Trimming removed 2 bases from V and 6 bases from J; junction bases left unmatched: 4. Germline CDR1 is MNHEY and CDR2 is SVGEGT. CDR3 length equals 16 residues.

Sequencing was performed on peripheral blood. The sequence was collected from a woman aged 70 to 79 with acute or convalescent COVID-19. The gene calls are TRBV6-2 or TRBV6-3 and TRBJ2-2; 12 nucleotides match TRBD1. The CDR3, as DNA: TGTGCCAGCAGTTACCCCGGGACAGGGGGCCCCGGGGAGCTGTTTTTT. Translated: CASSYPGTGGPGELFF.